A selection of T cell receptor beta chains follows, all from one sample in a study of cytomegalovirus exposure and HLA in healthy donors. Sequencing used immunoSEQ multiplex PCR; TCRdb keeps in-frame clones, though not all of them. The sample has roughly 70,000 clones, roughly 74% seen once; the top ten hold 11%. Sequences were obtained from PBMCs. These receptors originate from a human donor in good health. CDR3s leave out the opening cysteine and the closing phenylalanine or tryptophan. Some rows have no size entry. The others give once, few or many, or a class for an expanded clone.

j_gene: TRBJ2-7
v_gene: TRBV25-1
abundance: once
CDR3aa: ASTSSGSRNEQY

j_gene: TRBJ2-7
v_gene: TRBV6-6
abundance: -
CDR3aa: ASSYQGTSGTYEQY

j_gene: TRBJ2-4
v_gene: TRBV2
abundance: -
CDR3aa: ASSLRGGNIQY

j_gene: TRBJ1-5
v_gene: TRBV7-9
abundance: -
CDR3aa: ASSLGLRGQDQPQH

j_gene: TRBJ1-2
v_gene: TRBV6-5
abundance: -
CDR3aa: ASSLGTGRGYT

j_gene: TRBJ2-5
v_gene: TRBV11-3
abundance: -
CDR3aa: ASSRQGREETQY

j_gene: TRBJ2-3
v_gene: TRBV5-1
abundance: few
CDR3aa: ASSLVGQGTDTQY

j_gene: TRBJ2-7
v_gene: TRBV13
abundance: -
CDR3aa: ASSPGTGSYEQY

j_gene: TRBJ2-7
v_gene: TRBV5-8
abundance: -
CDR3aa: ASTSGGSYEQY

j_gene: TRBJ2-3
v_gene: TRBV9
abundance: once
CDR3aa: ASSVEGGKGTDTQY

j_gene: TRBJ2-7
v_gene: TRBV20-1
abundance: -
CDR3aa: SGQGPYEQY

j_gene: TRBJ1-5
v_gene: TRBV5-1
abundance: once
CDR3aa: ASSLDRGQPQH

j_gene: TRBJ1-5
v_gene: TRBV30
abundance: -
CDR3aa: AWSVTGGQPQH

j_gene: TRBJ2-1
v_gene: TRBV6-4
abundance: -
CDR3aa: ASSGGESSYNEQF

j_gene: TRBJ2-3
v_gene: TRBV6-1
abundance: -
CDR3aa: ASRLAGGGTDTQY

j_gene: TRBJ1-3
v_gene: TRBV19
abundance: -
CDR3aa: ASSRTGSGNTIY

j_gene: TRBJ1-5
v_gene: TRBV27
abundance: -
CDR3aa: ASSLSGSLSNQPQH

j_gene: TRBJ2-5
v_gene: TRBV7-2
abundance: -
CDR3aa: ASSFDFQETQY

j_gene: TRBJ1-1
v_gene: TRBV30
abundance: -
CDR3aa: AWSYGAGEAF

j_gene: TRBJ2-7
v_gene: TRBV7-3
abundance: once
CDR3aa: ASSQQGASTYEQY

j_gene: TRBJ1-5
v_gene: TRBV21-1
abundance: -
CDR3aa: AWGGFTVDQPQH

j_gene: TRBJ1-3
v_gene: TRBV5-1
abundance: -
CDR3aa: ASSLAAGGGNTIY

j_gene: TRBJ2-4
v_gene: TRBV10-2
abundance: -
CDR3aa: ASSDGTGATENIQY

j_gene: TRBJ1-1
v_gene: TRBV6-1
abundance: few
CDR3aa: ASSDSTGLGNTEAF

j_gene: TRBJ2-7
v_gene: TRBV11-1
abundance: -
CDR3aa: ASSSSEESHEQY

j_gene: TRBJ1-3
v_gene: TRBV4-1
abundance: -
CDR3aa: ASSLRGPGQFSGNTIY

j_gene: TRBJ1-1
v_gene: TRBV19
abundance: -
CDR3aa: ASSIPMNTEAF

j_gene: TRBJ1-2
v_gene: TRBV29-1
abundance: few
CDR3aa: SATPQGNYGYT

j_gene: TRBJ2-3
v_gene: TRBV7-3
abundance: -
CDR3aa: ASSWYRVRRSDTQY

j_gene: TRBJ1-1
v_gene: TRBV2
abundance: -
CDR3aa: ASSEQGVEAF

j_gene: TRBJ2-1
v_gene: TRBV30
abundance: -
CDR3aa: AWTIRDNEQF

j_gene: TRBJ1-4
v_gene: TRBV13
abundance: -
CDR3aa: ASSSAQGTKLF

j_gene: TRBJ2-3
v_gene: TRBV5-4
abundance: -
CDR3aa: ASSRGVSGDFYNTDTQY

j_gene: TRBJ2-5
v_gene: TRBV5-4
abundance: -
CDR3aa: ASSLMGAGGGETQY

j_gene: TRBJ2-4
v_gene: TRBV9
abundance: -
CDR3aa: ASSVSGGGGKNIQY

j_gene: TRBJ2-7
v_gene: TRBV7-9
abundance: -
CDR3aa: ASSSVQRGSYEQY

j_gene: TRBJ1-2
v_gene: TRBV27
abundance: -
CDR3aa: ASSSLGGARNGYT

j_gene: TRBJ1-2
v_gene: TRBV5-5
abundance: -
CDR3aa: ASSPAGGGANYGYT

j_gene: TRBJ1-5
v_gene: TRBV4-2
abundance: -
CDR3aa: VSSQRMTGNQPQH

j_gene: TRBJ1-2
v_gene: TRBV6-1
abundance: once
CDR3aa: ASSDLLYGYT

j_gene: TRBJ2-5
v_gene: TRBV11-3
abundance: -
CDR3aa: ASSLDRLAGPWETQY

j_gene: TRBJ2-3
v_gene: TRBV27
abundance: -
CDR3aa: ASKKTSGSGTDTQY

j_gene: TRBJ1-2
v_gene: TRBV10-3
abundance: -
CDR3aa: ATPGQGAMSNYGYT

j_gene: TRBJ2-1
v_gene: TRBV30
abundance: -
CDR3aa: AYHLLSYNEQF

j_gene: TRBJ2-3
v_gene: TRBV11-2
abundance: few
CDR3aa: ASSPRVAAGGPVDTQY

j_gene: TRBJ1-1
v_gene: TRBV27
abundance: -
CDR3aa: ASSLQGETEAF